The 21 T cell receptor beta chains listed next were all sequenced from one sample in a study of T cells after yellow fever vaccination. TCRdb ran MiXCR on the 5' RACE reads and lists one entry per CDR3 protein. In the table there are approximately 110,000 distinct CDR3 sequences, 8.4% of which are singletons. Source: CD8+ T cells sorted from PBMCs, taken 45 days after the yellow fever booster vaccination. These receptors were collected from a young man who received the YFV17D yellow fever vaccine.

The gene calls are TRBV5-4 and TRBJ2-7; TRBD2 is a possible D gene (6 bases). Germline CDR1 is SGHNT and CDR2 is YYREEE (reference sequence). CDR3 length: 13 amino acids. Trimming stripped 3 bases from V and 5 bases from J, with 12 bases between. The CDR3, as DNA: TGTGCCAGCAGCTGGTTCGGAGGGGACGAGCAGTACTTC. It codes for CASSWFGGDEQYF.

This clonotype was seen repeatedly, ten times or more. This sequence joins TRBV11-1 and TRBJ2-3, with TRBD2 matching 9 bases. V lost 3 bases to trimming and J lost 2 bases; unmatched junction nucleotides: 12. The CDR3 has 18 residues. Germline V gives CDR1 SGHAT, CDR2 FQDESV (reference sequence). The CDR3 nucleotides read TGTGCCAGCAGCTTTTCCTCACCGACTAGCGGATCCACAGATACGCAGTATTTT. Amino acids: CASSFSSPTSGSTDTQYF.

The sample holds a few counts of this clonotype. The CDR3 DNA reads TGCAGCGTTGCGGGGGACAATGGCTACACCTTC. Translation gives CSVAGDNGYTF. The gene calls are TRBV29-1 and TRBJ1-2, with D possibly being TRBD1 (6 bases). CDR1 is SQVTM, CDR2 ANQGSEA, per germline. This CDR3 has 11 amino acids. Trimming stripped 4 bases from V and 6 bases from J, with 9 bases between.

The table lists this clonotype with a few counts. The chain recombines TRBV28 with TRBJ2-4; 9 bases line up with TRBD1. V lost 6 bases to trimming and J lost 4 bases; unmatched junction nucleotides: 10. This CDR3 is 16 amino acids long. Germline CDR1 and CDR2: MDHEN and SYDVKM. The DNA for the CDR3 is TGTGCCAGCAGCTTGACCACCGGGACAGGGAAAAACATTCAGTACTTC. Its protein product is CASSLTTGTGKNIQYF. The full variable domain, completed using reference TRBV28 and TRBJ2-4, is DVKVTQSSRYLVKRTGEKVFLECVQDMDHENMFWYRQDPGLGLRLIYFSYDVKMKEKGDIPEGYSVSREKKERFSLILESASTNQTSMYLCASSLTTGTGKNIQYFGAGTRLSVL.

This clonotype was seen many times. The rearrangement uses TRBV28 and TRBJ2-3; possible D gene TRBD1, 6 bases. The CDR3 extends over 14 amino acids. Trimming took 6 bases from V and 5 from J, leaving 15 bases between them. Germline V gene lookup returns CDR1 MDHEN and CDR2 SYDVKM. The CDR3 DNA follows: TGTGCCAGCAGCATAGAACAGGGCATAGATACGCAGTATTTT. This encodes CASSIEQGIDTQYF.

This clonotype appeared many times. The CDR3 region has the DNA TGTGCCAGCAGTTACTGGGCGAACACCGGGGAGCTGTTTTTT. This gives the protein CASSYWANTGELFF. The rearrangement uses TRBV6-5 and TRBJ2-2, with D unresolved. Germline CDR1 and CDR2: MNHEY and SVGAGI. V lost 1 base to trimming and J lost 0 bases, with 3 bases between them. This CDR3 is built from 14 residues.

This clonotype occurred many times. The rearrangement uses TRBV12-3 or TRBV12-4 and TRBJ1-5, with TRBD1 matching over 7 bases. The CDR3 is made up of 14 amino acids. The J segment lost 5 bases and the V segment lost 4 bases, leaving 5 bases of the junction unmatched. The CDR3 protein is CASSSGGLYQPQHF. The CDR3 nucleotides are TGTGCCAGCAGTTCAGGGGGGCTGTATCAGCCCCAGCATTTT.

This clonotype showed up many times. V is TRBV12-3 or TRBV12-4 and J is TRBJ2-3, with 9 bases lining up with TRBD2. Trimming removed 5 bases from V and 6 bases from J; junction bases left unmatched: 15. The CDR3 is 17 amino acids. Here the CDR3 DNA reads TGTGCCAGCAGTAGCACGCAGCGGGAGGAAGACTGGGATACGCAGTATTTT. Protein: CASSSTQREEDWDTQYF.

This clonotype was found many times. The CDR3 spells CASSLGQGARYTF. The CDR3 DNA follows: TGTGCCAGCAGCCTTGGACAGGGAGCCCGCTACACCTTC. The V gene is TRBV27, the J gene TRBJ1-2; 8 nucleotides match TRBD1. The trim removed 6 bases at V and 9 bases at J, leaving 9 bases unmatched. Germline assignment: CDR1 MNHEY and CDR2 SMNVEV (reference sequence). The CDR3 length is 13 residues.

The chain is built from TRBV11-3 and TRBJ2-3; D is perhaps TRBD2 (5 bases). The V gene's germline CDR1 is SGHNT and CDR2 YENEEA. Trimming took 4 bases from V and 0 from J, leaving 8 bases between them. This CDR3 comprises 14 residues. CDR3 in DNA: TGTGCCAGCAGCTCGAGGACTAGCACAGATACGCAGTATTTT. Translated: CASSSRTSTDTQYF.

This clonotype was observed a handful of times. The chain combines TRBV7-3 with TRBJ2-1, with a possible D match to TRBD2 (6 bases). CDR3 length: 16 residues. Deletions cut 2 bases from V and 7 bases from J, with 18 bases between. Germline CDR1 and CDR2: SGHTA and FQGTGA. CDR3 nucleotides: TGTGCCAGCAGCTTAGGAGGCTACCCCCGGGGGAATGAGCAGTTCTTC. Its translation: CASSLGGYPRGNEQFF.

This clonotype was recorded at least ten times. The CDR3 protein is CASSASRGLQETQYF. CDR3 DNA sequence: TGTGCCAGCAGCGCAAGCAGGGGGCTACAAGAGACCCAGTACTTC. The V call is TRBV27, the J call TRBJ2-5, with 8 nucleotides matching TRBD1. This CDR3 has 15 amino acids. With 6 bases clipped from V and 2 bases from J, the junction kept 8 bases outside the gene matches. Per germline, CDR1 MNHEY and CDR2 SMNVEV (reference sequence).

The chain joins TRBV3-1 to TRBJ2-7; no firm D call. CDR3 length: 15 residues. V was pared by 3 bases and J by 3 bases, with 15 bases between. Germline lookup yields CDR1 LGHDT and CDR2 YNNKEL (reference sequence). The CDR3 nucleotides read TGTGCCAGCAGCCAGGCGGATTTCAACGTCTACGAGCAGTACTTC. Amino acids: CASSQADFNVYEQYF.

This clonotype was seen repeatedly, ten times or more. The J gene is TRBJ2-1, the V gene TRBV6-5; 11 nucleotides agree with TRBD1. The CDR3 length is 16 residues. Unmatched junction bases numbered 8, after V lost 5 bases and J lost 5 bases. Germline V lookup: CDR1 MNHEY, CDR2 SVGAGI. CDR3 nucleotides: TGTGCCAGCAGTACTTGGCGGGACAGGGGGAACAATGAGCAGTTCTTC. Translated: CASSTWRDRGNNEQFF.

The chain has TRBV7-9 and TRBJ1-4; D may be TRBD1 (6 bases). This CDR3 comprises 16 residues. Between the trimmed V and J ends, which lost 4 bases and 5 bases, there was a span of 17 bases. Germline lookup yields CDR1 SEHNR and CDR2 FQNEAQ (reference sequence). The CDR3 DNA sequence: TGTGCCAGCAGCTCCTATCTGGGGGGCCAGAATGAAAAACTGTTTTTT. This gives the protein CASSSYLGGQNEKLFF. Complete variable domain (other parts from reference TRBV7-9 and TRBJ1-4): DTGVSQNPRHKITKRGQNVTFRCDPISEHNRLYWYRQTLGQGPEFLTYFQNEAQLEKSRLLSDRFSAERPKGSFSTLEIQRTEQGDSAMYLCASSSYLGGQNEKLFFGSGTQLSVL.

This clonotype was counted at least ten times. This sequence joins TRBV27 and TRBJ2-3; no reliable D call. The V end was cut by 8 bases, the J end by 4 bases, with 16 bases between. CDR1 and CDR2 (germline): MNHEY, SMNVEV (reference sequence). The CDR3 covers 14 residues. CDR3: CASGVALVADTQYF. As DNA, the CDR3 is TGTGCCAGCGGGGTGGCTTTGGTGGCAGATACGCAGTATTTT.

This clonotype was counted at least ten times. The genes are TRBV4-3 and TRBJ2-7, with D unclear. Trimming cost V 0 bases and J 4 bases, with 13 bases left between them. Germline V gives CDR1 LGHNA, CDR2 YSLEER. The length of the CDR3 is 15 residues. This CDR3 is CASSQELSGGYEQYF. DNA of the CDR3: TGCGCCAGCAGCCAAGAGCTTTCTGGCGGATACGAGCAGTACTTC.

The table lists this clonotype with many counts. The CDR3 here is CSVRTSVENEQFF. The DNA of the CDR3 is TGCAGCGTGAGGACTAGCGTTGAGAATGAGCAGTTCTTC. The J gene is TRBJ2-1, the V gene TRBV29-1; 9 nucleotides line up with TRBD2. Germline values: CDR1 SQVTM, CDR2 ANQGSEA. The CDR3 extends over 13 amino acids. Unmatched junction bases numbered 7, after V lost 6 bases and J lost 7 bases.

The genes are TRBV7-9 and TRBJ2-3; D gene unclear. Trimming left V 0 bases short and J 8 bases short, with 12 bases between. The CDR3 runs to 14 residues. Germline V CDR1 and CDR2: SEHNR, FQNEAQ (reference sequence). The CDR3 spells CASSLASTPVTQYF. CDR3 coding DNA: TGTGCCAGCAGCTTAGCCAGTACACCGGTTACGCAGTATTTT.

V gene TRBV11-2 combines with J gene TRBJ1-2, with D unresolved. Germline assignment: CDR1 SGHAT and CDR2 FQNNGV. The V gene lost 0 bases and the J gene lost 0 bases, with 11 bases spanning the gap. The CDR3 length is 16 residues. The CDR3 DNA reads TGTGCCAGCAGCTTAGATATCTTCGGTGCTAACTATGGCTACACCTTC. It yields the protein CASSLDIFGANYGYTF. Looking up the rest from reference TRBV11-2 and TRBJ1-2 gives the full variable domain: EAGVAQSPRYKIIEKRQSVAFWCNPISGHATLYWYQQILGQGPKLLIQFQNNGVVDDSQLPKDRFSAERLKGVDSTLKIQPAKLEDSAVYLCASSLDIFGANYGYTFGSGTRLTVV.

This clonotype was observed at least ten times. The chain couples TRBV20-1 to TRBJ2-7; D not resolved. This CDR3 region has 13 residues. Germline lookup yields CDR1 DFQATT and CDR2 SNEGSKA (reference sequence). The CDR3 DNA sequence: TGCAGGTTCCTTCGTGGGGATAGTTACGAGCAGTACTTC. The encoded protein is CRFLRGDSYEQYF.